Sequencing of this T cell receptor (beta chain) was carried out in a study of T cell changes during pregnancy in multiple sclerosis (dated by TCRdb to 2018 to 2020). Study-wide context: In women with multiple sclerosis, the researchers looked at how the T cell repertoire shifted as pregnancy progressed.

The germline V gene (reference sequence) provides CDR1 MNHEY and CDR2 SMNVEV. The CDR3 sequence holds 14 residues, the cysteine and phenylalanine included. CDR3 DNA is the only sequence kept; it has 42 bases, read in frame from the first base. Germline trimming amounts to 7 bases on V and 1 base on J, with 7 as the count of junction bases outside the gene matches. For this clone: Its antigen is not yet known. Base qualities are missing; no much larger clone stands one base away.

The library was obtained by the immunoSEQ multiplex PCR assay. TCRdb stores this immuneACCESS table with in-frame sequences only. Part of the clones is absent; in the studies checked, under half of the shortfall reflects unresolved V genes, and no reason is known for the rest. In all, the sample holds about 38,000 clones, and 85% to 95% of those were seen once. Approximately 0.35% of the sample belongs to the ten largest clones. The sample was CD4+ T cells from peripheral blood mononuclear cells, taken after pregnancy. The receptor's source is a female donor in good health, enrolled as a control in a pregnancy study. The chain employs TRBV27 and TRBJ2-7, and 7 junctional nucleotides match TRBD1. The CDR3 sequence is CASTRAGGSYEQYF. The DNA is TGTGCCAGCACTCGAGCAGGGGGTTCCTACGAGCAGTACTTC.